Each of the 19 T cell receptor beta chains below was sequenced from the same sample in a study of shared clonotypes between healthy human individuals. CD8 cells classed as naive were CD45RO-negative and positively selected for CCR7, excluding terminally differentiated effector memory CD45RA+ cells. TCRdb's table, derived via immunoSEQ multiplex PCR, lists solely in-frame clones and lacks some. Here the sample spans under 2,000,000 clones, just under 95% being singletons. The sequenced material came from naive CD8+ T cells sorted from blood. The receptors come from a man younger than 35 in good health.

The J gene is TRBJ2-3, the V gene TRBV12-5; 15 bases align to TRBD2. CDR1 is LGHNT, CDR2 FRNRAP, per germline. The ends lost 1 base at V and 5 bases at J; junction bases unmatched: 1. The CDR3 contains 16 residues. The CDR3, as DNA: TGTGCTAGTGGTTTGGGGACTAGCGGGAGGGAAGATACGCAGTATTTT. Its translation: CASGLGTSGREDTQYF.

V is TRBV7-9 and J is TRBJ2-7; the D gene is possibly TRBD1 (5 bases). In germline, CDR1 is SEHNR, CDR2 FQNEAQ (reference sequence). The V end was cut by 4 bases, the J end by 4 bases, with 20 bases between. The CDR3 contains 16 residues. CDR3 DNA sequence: TGTGCCAGCAGCTCGTTGAATATGACAGAGATATACGAGCAGTACTTC. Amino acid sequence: CASSSLNMTEIYEQYF. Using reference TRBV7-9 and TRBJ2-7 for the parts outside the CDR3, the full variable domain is DTGVSQNPRHKITKRGQNVTFRCDPISEHNRLYWYRQTLGQGPEFLTYFQNEAQLEKSRLLSDRFSAERPKGSFSTLEIQRTEQGDSAMYLCASSSLNMTEIYEQYFGPGTRLTVT.

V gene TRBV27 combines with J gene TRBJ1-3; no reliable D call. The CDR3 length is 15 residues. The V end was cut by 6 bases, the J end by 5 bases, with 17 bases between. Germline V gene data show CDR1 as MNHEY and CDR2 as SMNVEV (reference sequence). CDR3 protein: CASSYIPVRRNTIYF. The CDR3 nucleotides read TGTGCCAGCAGCTATATCCCAGTTCGACGAAACACCATATATTTT.

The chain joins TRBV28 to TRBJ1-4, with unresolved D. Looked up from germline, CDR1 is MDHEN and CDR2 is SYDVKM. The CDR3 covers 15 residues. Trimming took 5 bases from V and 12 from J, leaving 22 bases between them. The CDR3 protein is CASSPPLWRQLELFF. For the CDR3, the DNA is TGTGCCAGCAGTCCCCCTTTGTGGCGACAATTGGAACTGTTTTTT.

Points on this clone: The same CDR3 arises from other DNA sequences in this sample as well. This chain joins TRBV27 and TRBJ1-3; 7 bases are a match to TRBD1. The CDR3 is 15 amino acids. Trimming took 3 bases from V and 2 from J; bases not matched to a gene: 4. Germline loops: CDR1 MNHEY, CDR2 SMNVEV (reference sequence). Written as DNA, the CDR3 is TGTGCCAGCAGTTTGTCCCAGGGGGCTGGAAACACCATATATTTT. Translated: CASSLSQGAGNTIYF.

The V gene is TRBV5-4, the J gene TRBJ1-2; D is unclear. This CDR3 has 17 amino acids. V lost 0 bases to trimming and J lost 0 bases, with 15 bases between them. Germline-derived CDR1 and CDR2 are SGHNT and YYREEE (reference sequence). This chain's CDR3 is CASSLGAVKETNYGYTF. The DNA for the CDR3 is TGTGCCAGCAGCTTGGGGGCCGTGAAGGAGACTAACTATGGCTACACCTTC.

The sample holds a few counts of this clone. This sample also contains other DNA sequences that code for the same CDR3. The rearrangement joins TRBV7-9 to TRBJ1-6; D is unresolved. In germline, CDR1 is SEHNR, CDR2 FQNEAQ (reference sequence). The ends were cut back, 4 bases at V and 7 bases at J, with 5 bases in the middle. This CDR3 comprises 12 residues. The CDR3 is CASSSVNSPLHF. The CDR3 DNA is TGTGCCAGCAGCTCAGTAAATTCACCCCTCCACTTT.

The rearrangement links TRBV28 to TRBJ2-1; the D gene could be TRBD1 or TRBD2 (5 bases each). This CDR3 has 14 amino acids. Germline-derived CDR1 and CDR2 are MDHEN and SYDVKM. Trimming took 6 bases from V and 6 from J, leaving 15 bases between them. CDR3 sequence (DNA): TGTGCCAGCAGCAGGAACGGGGACGGCAATGAGCAGTTCTTC. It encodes CASSRNGDGNEQFF.

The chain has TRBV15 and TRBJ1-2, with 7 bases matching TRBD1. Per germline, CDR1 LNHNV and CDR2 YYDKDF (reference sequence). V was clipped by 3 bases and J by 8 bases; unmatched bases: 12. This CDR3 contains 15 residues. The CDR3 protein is CATSRDPPGTEGYTF. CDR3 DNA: TGTGCCACCAGCAGGGATCCACCCGGGACAGAGGGCTACACCTTC.

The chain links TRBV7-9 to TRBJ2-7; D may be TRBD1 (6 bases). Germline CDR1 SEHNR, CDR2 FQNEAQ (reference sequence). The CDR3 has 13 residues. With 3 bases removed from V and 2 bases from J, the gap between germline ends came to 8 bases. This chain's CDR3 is CASSFGTTYEQYF. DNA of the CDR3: TGTGCCAGCAGCTTTGGGACAACCTACGAGCAGTACTTC.

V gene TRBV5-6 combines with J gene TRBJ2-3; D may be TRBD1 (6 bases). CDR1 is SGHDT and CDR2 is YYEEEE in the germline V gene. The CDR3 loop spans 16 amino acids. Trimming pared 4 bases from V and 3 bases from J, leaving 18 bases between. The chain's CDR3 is CASSPSQGEGTDTQYF. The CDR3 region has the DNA TGTGCCAGCAGCCCCTCACAGGGCGAAGGTACAGATACGCAGTATTTT.

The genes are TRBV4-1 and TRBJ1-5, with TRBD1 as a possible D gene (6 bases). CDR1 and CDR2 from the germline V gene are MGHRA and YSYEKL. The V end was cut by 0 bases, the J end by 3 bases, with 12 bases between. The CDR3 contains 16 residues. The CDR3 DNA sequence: TGCGCCAGCAGCCAAGATGCGGGGGCAATCAATCAGCCCCAGCATTTT. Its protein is CASSQDAGAINQPQHF.

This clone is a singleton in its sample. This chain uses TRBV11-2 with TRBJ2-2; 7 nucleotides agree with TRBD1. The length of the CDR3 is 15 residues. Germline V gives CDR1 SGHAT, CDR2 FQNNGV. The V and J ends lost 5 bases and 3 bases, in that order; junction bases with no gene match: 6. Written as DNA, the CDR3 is TGTGCCAGCAGCCCAGGGGGATCTTACACCGGGGAGCTGTTTTTT. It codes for CASSPGGSYTGELFF.

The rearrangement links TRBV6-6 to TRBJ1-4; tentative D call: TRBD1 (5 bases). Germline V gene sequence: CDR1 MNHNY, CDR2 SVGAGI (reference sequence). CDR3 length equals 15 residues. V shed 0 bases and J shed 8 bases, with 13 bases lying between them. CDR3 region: CASSYSFRVEEKLFF. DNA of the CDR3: TGTGCCAGCAGTTACTCCTTCAGGGTTGAGGAAAAACTGTTTTTT.

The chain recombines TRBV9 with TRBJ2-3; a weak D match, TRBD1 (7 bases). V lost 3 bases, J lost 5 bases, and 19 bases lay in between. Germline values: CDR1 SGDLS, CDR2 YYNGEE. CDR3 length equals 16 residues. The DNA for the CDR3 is TGTGCCAGCAGCGCAGGGGGGACGACCCTGAGAGATACGCAGTATTTT. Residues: CASSAGGTTLRDTQYF.

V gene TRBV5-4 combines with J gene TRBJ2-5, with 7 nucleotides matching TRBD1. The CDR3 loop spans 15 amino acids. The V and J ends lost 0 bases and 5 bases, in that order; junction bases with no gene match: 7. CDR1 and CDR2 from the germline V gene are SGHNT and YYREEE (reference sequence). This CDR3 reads CASSLEGAALETQYF. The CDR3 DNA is TGTGCCAGCAGCTTGGAGGGGGCAGCTTTGGAGACCCAGTACTTC.

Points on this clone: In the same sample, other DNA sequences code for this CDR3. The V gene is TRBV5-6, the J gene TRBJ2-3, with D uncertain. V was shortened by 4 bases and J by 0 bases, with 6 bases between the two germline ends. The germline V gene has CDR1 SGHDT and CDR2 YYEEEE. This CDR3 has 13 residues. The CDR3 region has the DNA TGTGCCAGCAGCCCGCCTAGCACAGATACGCAGTATTTT. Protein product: CASSPPSTDTQYF.

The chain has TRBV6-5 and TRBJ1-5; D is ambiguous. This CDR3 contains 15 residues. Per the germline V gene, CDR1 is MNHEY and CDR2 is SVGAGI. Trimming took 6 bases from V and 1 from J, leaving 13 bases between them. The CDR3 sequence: CASSPQRASNQPQHF. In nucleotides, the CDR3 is TGTGCCAGCAGCCCCCAACGGGCAAGCAATCAGCCCCAGCATTTT.

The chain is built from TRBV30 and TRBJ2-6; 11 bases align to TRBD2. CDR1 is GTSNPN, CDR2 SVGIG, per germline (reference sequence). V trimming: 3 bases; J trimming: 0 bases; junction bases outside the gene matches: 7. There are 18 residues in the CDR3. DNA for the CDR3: TGTGCCTGGAGCGGGACTAGCGGTGACGTCTCTGGGGCCAACGTCCTGACTTTC. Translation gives CAWSGTSGDVSGANVLTF.